This T cell receptor beta chain was sequenced in a study of blood T cell repertoires in COVID-19 (dated by TCRdb to the early 2020s). Some background on the complete study: Samples from collaborators originated in the United States, Italy and Spain and spanned both the acute and convalescent phases of COVID-19. The prospective study material was composed of cDNA or gDNA derived from T cells, B-cell-depleted T cells, or PBMCs. Subjects who had been exposed to COVID-19, were actively infected with it, or had recovered from it provided the deeply sampled blood TCRbeta repertoires that made up the dataset. The repertoires were released in a freely available public database intended as a resource for research on the immune response to SARS-CoV-2. The samples were drawn from the first 160 participants of the ongoing ImmuneRACE study and from 1,254 subjects provided by 6 global collaborators. The sample metadata nearly always contained a de-identified subject ID, COVID-19 status, age in years and sex. Where available, HLA class I and class II types were obtained from metadata supplied by the sample provider rather than from assay-based typing. General conclusions and limits of the study: Clinical and demographic metadata were provided uncurated, with the amount varying by source and participant.

Each collaborating institution followed its own protocols to collect whole blood in K2EDTA tubes. For TCRbeta analysis, collaborators shipped samples as frozen whole blood, isolated PBMCs, or DNA extracted from either of those sample types. The germline V gene gives CDR1 as KGHSH and CDR2 as LQKENI. V loses 4 bases at its end and J loses 4 bases; junction bases beyond the gene matches: 6. Including cysteine and phenylalanine, the CDR3 has 15 amino acids. Only CDR3 DNA remains: 45 bases, in frame from the first base. This clone has only a few counts. What this receptor recognizes is not known. Base qualities are missing; no much larger clone stands one base away. TCRbeta CDR3 regions were amplified from genomic DNA by means of the immunoSEQ Assay, a bias-controlled multiplex PCR. The paper's data handling went like this. Nucleated cell counts per sample were estimated from amplification of reference gene primers within the assay. Sequence reads were collapsed and filtered to measure the absolute abundance of every unique TCRbeta CDR3 rearrangement. For each sample, productive Simpson clonality was calculated as the square root of Simpson's diversity index across productive rearrangements. Held by TCRdb, this immuneACCESS table contains in-frame sequences only and omits some clones. Under half of the omission traces to an unresolved V gene where checked; the cause of the rest is unknown. The DNA was the basis for D and trimming; V, J and clone size are from that table. This sample gives about 490,000 clones in total; around 85% of them show up just once. The ten largest clones represent 3% to 4% of the sample.

The chain joins TRBV18 to TRBJ2-1, and TRBD2 matches 8 of the central bases. The sequenced sample consisted of peripheral blood. This TCR was recovered from a human donor in a cohort sampled during active COVID-19. The DNA sequence is TGTGCCAGCTCACGAGCGGGGGACCTATACAATGAGCAGTTCTTC. The encoded protein is CASSRAGDLYNEQFF.